The 7 T cell receptor beta chains below all came from one sample that was sequenced in a study of Tregs in tolerant kidney transplant recipients. TCRdb keeps only in-frame clones here, not all; method: immunoSEQ multiplex PCR. The sample totals tens of thousands of clones. Sequenced here: CD4+ T cells from blood, sampled before the transplant. These receptors originate from a human donor who received a combined kidney and bone marrow transplant.

On this clone itself: The DNA ends 3 residues before the CDR3 does, and the rest of the CDR3 is filled in from the germline J gene. V is TRBV5-1 and J is TRBJ2-1; 8 bases are shared with TRBD2. This CDR3 has 16 amino acids. With V trimmed by 4 bases and J by 0 bases, 6 bases remained unmatched. Germline V gene lookup returns CDR1 SGHRS and CDR2 YFSETQ. CDR3 sequence: CASSILSGSSYNEQFF. The sequenced part of the CDR3 DNA is TGCGCCAGCAGCATCTTAAGCGGGAGCTCCTACAATGAG.

As to this clone: From the germline J gene comes the end of the CDR3, since the read stops 3 residues before it. The chain combines TRBV6-2 or TRBV6-3 with TRBJ2-1; D might be TRBD1 (6 bases). CDR3 length: 14 residues. Germline V gene sequence: CDR1 MNHEY, CDR2 SVGEGT. V was cut by 8 bases and J by 5 bases, with 16 bases left in between. CDR3: CASVYGTPNNEQFF. CDR3 DNA, as far as it was read: TGTGCCAGCGTATACGGGACACCAAACAATGAG.

As for this clone: The CDR3 end lies 3 residues beyond the end of the read and is filled in from the germline J gene. The rearrangement joins TRBV7-2 to TRBJ1-2; D is perhaps TRBD1 (6 bases). The CDR3 contains 15 residues. Trimming took off 0 bases at V and 5 bases at J, with 13 bases between the two ends. The germline CDR1 and CDR2 sequences are SGHTA and FQGNSA. The CDR3 bases that were read are TGTGCCAGCAGCTTAGCCCTACAGGGCGGGTATGGC. It codes for CASSLALQGGYG. The complete CDR3 sequence is CASSLALQGGYGYTF.

Turning to this clone: The read ends 3 residues before the CDR3 terminus; that terminus is restored from the germline J gene. Other nucleotide sequences in the sample specify the same CDR3. The chain is built from TRBV18 and TRBJ2-5; 9 bases are shared with TRBD1. CDR3 size: 14 residues. V was pared by 3 bases and J by 5 bases, with 4 bases of the junction left unmatched. Germline assignment: CDR1 KGHSH and CDR2 LQKENI. The CDR3 DNA, read in part, is TGTGCCAGCTCACCTAGGACAGGGGAGGAGACC. This sequence encodes CASSPRTGEET. In full, the CDR3 is CASSPRTGEETQYF.

For this clone: The CDR3 end falls 3 residues outside the read, so it is completed with the germline J gene. V gene TRBV5-1 combines with J gene TRBJ2-1; D not resolved. V dropped 1 base and J dropped 4 bases, with 9 bases sitting between them. The germline V gene has CDR1 SGHRS and CDR2 YFSETQ. CDR3 size: 14 residues. Incomplete CDR3 DNA: TGCGCCAGCAGCTTGAGTTCCCGGTACAATGAG. As protein: CASSLSSRYNE. The complete CDR3 protein is CASSLSSRYNEQFF.

Points on this clone: The read is 3 residues too short to cover the CDR3 end, so that end is filled in from the germline J gene. The chain uses TRBV18 and TRBJ1-2; 7 bases are shared with TRBD1. This CDR3 comprises 14 residues. Germline values: CDR1 KGHSH, CDR2 LQKENI. With 2 bases clipped from V and 0 bases from J, the junction kept 0 bases outside the gene matches. The sequenced part of the CDR3 DNA is TGTGCCAGCTCACCAGGGACAGCTAACTATGGC. Translated: CASSPGTANYG. The whole CDR3 is CASSPGTANYGYTF.

As concerns this clone: The CDR3 extends 3 residues past the end of the read, so its final part is completed from the germline J gene. V usage is TRBV7-9 and J usage is TRBJ1-2, with TRBD1 as a possible D gene (6 bases). This CDR3 has 13 residues. V lost 5 bases and J 4 bases, leaving 11 bases between the germline ends. The germline gives CDR1 SEHNR, CDR2 FQNEAQ (reference sequence). CDR3 sequence reads: CASSAGTPYGYTF. The covered CDR3 bases are TGTGCCAGCAGCGCCGGGACACCCTATGGC.